This is a list of T cell receptor beta chains from one sample in a study of neoadjuvant anti-PD-1 for oral cavity cancer. The table came from immunoSEQ multiplex PCR; TCRdb's copy has only in-frame clones and leaves some out. The sample includes some 15,000 clones, 65% to 75% of them seen just once. The sequencing used PBMCs, collected before nivolumab (anti-PD-1) treatment. All receptors come from a person between 40 and 85 years old with oral cavity squamous cell carcinoma. Each CDR3 is given with its conserved first and last residue. D genes are given only for firm matches. Some rows have no size entry. The others give once, few or many, or a class for an expanded clone.

d_call	v_call	cdr3_length	clone_size	j_call	cdr3_nt	cdr3_aa
TRBD2	TRBV20-1	11	.	TRBJ2-3	TGCAGTGCTTTCGGACTAGCGGCGCAGTATTTT	CSAFGLAAQYF
.	TRBV29-1	13	.	TRBJ2-5	TGCAGCGTTGATTCACCAGGAGCCGAGACCCAGTACTTC	CSVDSPGAETQYF
.	TRBV6-1	15	.	TRBJ1-4	TGTGCCAGCAGTGAATGGGGGACCAGCGATGAAAAACTGTTTTTT	CASSEWGTSDEKLFF
.	TRBV9	13	.	TRBJ1-2	TGTGCCAGCAGCGTAGATTCTACCTATGGCTACACCTTC	CASSVDSTYGYTF
.	TRBV6-5	12	.	TRBJ1-5	TGTGCCAGCAGTTCGAAGGGGCAGCCCCAGCATTTT	CASSSKGQPQHF
.	TRBV11-2	15	.	TRBJ2-3	TGTGCCAGCAGCCCCAGGCCTAGCGCTTCAGATACGCAGTATTTT	CASSPRPSASDTQYF
TRBD2	TRBV28	19	few	TRBJ2-7	TGTGCCAGCAGTTCCGGACTAGCGGGATGGCCCATTGGATCCTACGAGCAGTACTTC	CASSSGLAGWPIGSYEQYF
.	TRBV6-1	14	.	TRBJ1-2	TGTGCCAGCAGTGAATGGGTATCTAACTATGGCTACACCTTC	CASSEWVSNYGYTF
TRBD1	TRBV29-1	12	.	TRBJ1-5	TGCAGCGTCGGACAGGGGGATCAGCCCCAGCATTTT	CSVGQGDQPQHF
.	TRBV7-9	16	.	TRBJ2-1	TGTGCCAGCAGCCCAATCCCGGGGGGCGGCGGGGGTGAGCAGTTCTTC	CASSPIPGGGGGEQFF
TRBD1	TRBV9	15	.	TRBJ1-1	TGTGCCAGCAGCGCGACAGGGGCCGGAAACACTGAAGCTTTCTTT	CASSATGAGNTEAFF
.	TRBV9	12	.	TRBJ2-3	TGTGCCAGCAGCGGAAACACAGATACGCAGTATTTT	CASSGNTDTQYF
.	TRBV6-6	13	.	TRBJ1-2	TGTGCCAGCACCGAACCCGGAATCTATGGCTACACCTTC	CASTEPGIYGYTF
.	TRBV2	14	.	TRBJ2-2	TGTGCCAGCAGTGTACCTTTCAACACCGGGGAGCTGTTTTTT	CASSVPFNTGELFF
.	TRBV6-5	12	.	TRBJ1-1	TGTGCCAGCAGTTACTCGAAGGGTGAAGCTTTCTTT	CASSYSKGEAFF
.	TRBV6-1	13	.	TRBJ1-1	TGTGCCAGCATTCGTGACTGGAACACTGAAGCTTTCTTT	CASIRDWNTEAFF
.	TRBV6-4	11	.	TRBJ2-1	TGTGCCAGCAGTGCGGGGTCTGAGCAGTTCTTC	CASSAGSEQFF
.	TRBV6-1	12	.	TRBJ2-2	TGTGCCAGCAGTTCCCCCGTAGGCGAGCTGTTTTTT	CASSSPVGELFF
TRBD2	TRBV6-5	15	.	TRBJ2-3	TGTGCCAGCAGATGGGGACTAGGGGGGACGGATACGCAGTATTTT	CASRWGLGGTDTQYF
.	TRBV5-6	12	.	TRBJ2-3	TGTGCCAGCAGCCCGAGTACAGATACGCAGTATTTT	CASSPSTDTQYF
.	TRBV19	14	.	TRBJ2-2	TGTGCCAGTAGTATACTCCCAGGGACCGGGGAGCTGTTTTTT	CASSILPGTGELFF
TRBD1	TRBV4-2	15	.	TRBJ1-5	TGTGCCAGCAGCCAAGGACAGGGGATCGATCAGCCCCAGCATTTT	CASSQGQGIDQPQHF
.	TRBV2	13	once	TRBJ2-5	TGTGCCAGCAGTGAAATGTCGAAAGAGACCCAGTACTTC	CASSEMSKETQYF
.	TRBV6-1	11	few	TRBJ1-5	TGTGCCAGCAGTTTCAGCGAGGCCCAGCATTTT	CASSFSEAQHF
TRBD2	TRBV7-6	14	once	TRBJ2-7	TGTGCCAGCAGCTTAGGACTAGCGGGAGATGAGCAGTACTTC	CASSLGLAGDEQYF
.	TRBV2	14	.	TRBJ2-7	TGTGCCAGCAGTGAAGCGCTTCTGAACTACGAGCAGTACTTC	CASSEALLNYEQYF
.	TRBV9	13	.	TRBJ1-2	TGTGCCAGCAGCGTACAGGGACTAGGTGGCTACACCTTC	CASSVQGLGGYTF
TRBD1	TRBV10-1	14	.	TRBJ2-3	TGCGCCAGCAGTCGGGACAGTAGCACAGATACGCAGTATTTT	CASSRDSSTDTQYF
TRBD2	TRBV7-8	19	few	TRBJ2-2	TGTGCCAGCAGCTTAATTCGGACTAGCGTTAGGGCGAACACCGGGGAGCTGTTTTTT	CASSLIRTSVRANTGELFF
.	TRBV10-3	11	.	TRBJ2-3	TGTGCCATCAGTCCCTCAAATACGCAGTATTTT	CAISPSNTQYF
TRBD2	TRBV5-4	19	.	TRBJ2-2	TGTGCCAGCAGCCAGACTAGCGGGAGGTCCCCTAGCTCCGGCGGGGAGCTGTTTTTT	CASSQTSGRSPSSGGELFF
.	TRBV6-5	15	.	TRBJ1-3	TGTGCCAGCAGTCGGGCGGGGCCCTCTGGAAACACCATATATTTT	CASSRAGPSGNTIYF
.	TRBV30	13	few	TRBJ1-2	TGTGCCTGGAGCTTCGCAGGGAGGAATGGCTACACCTTC	CAWSFAGRNGYTF
.	TRBV7-3	15	.	TRBJ2-2	TGTGCCAGCAGCTCCCTAACGGGAGTGGCGGGGGAGCTGTTTTTT	CASSSLTGVAGELFF
TRBD1	TRBV30	18	few	TRBJ1-4	TGTGCCTGGAGCAGAAAGGGACAGGGGGTTCAAATTGGTGAAAAACTGTTTTTT	CAWSRKGQGVQIGEKLFF
.	TRBV6-6	15	.	TRBJ2-7	TGTGCCAGCAGTCAAGAGGCAACCCGCGGGGTCGAGCAGTACTTC	CASSQEATRGVEQYF
TRBD1	TRBV5-1	14	.	TRBJ2-7	TGCGCCAGCAGCTTTACAGGGGGCGCGGACGAGCAGTACTTC	CASSFTGGADEQYF
TRBD1	TRBV6-5	13	few	TRBJ2-2	TGTGCCAGCGGAACAGGGGAATCCGGGGAGCTGTTTTTT	CASGTGESGELFF
.	TRBV14	14	.	TRBJ1-1	TGTGCCAGCAGCAAACAGGTTTCGAACACTGAAGCTTTCTTT	CASSKQVSNTEAFF
TRBD1	TRBV11-2	14	.	TRBJ2-3	TGTGCCAGCAGCTTAATAGGGGGCGCAGATACGCAGTATTTT	CASSLIGGADTQYF